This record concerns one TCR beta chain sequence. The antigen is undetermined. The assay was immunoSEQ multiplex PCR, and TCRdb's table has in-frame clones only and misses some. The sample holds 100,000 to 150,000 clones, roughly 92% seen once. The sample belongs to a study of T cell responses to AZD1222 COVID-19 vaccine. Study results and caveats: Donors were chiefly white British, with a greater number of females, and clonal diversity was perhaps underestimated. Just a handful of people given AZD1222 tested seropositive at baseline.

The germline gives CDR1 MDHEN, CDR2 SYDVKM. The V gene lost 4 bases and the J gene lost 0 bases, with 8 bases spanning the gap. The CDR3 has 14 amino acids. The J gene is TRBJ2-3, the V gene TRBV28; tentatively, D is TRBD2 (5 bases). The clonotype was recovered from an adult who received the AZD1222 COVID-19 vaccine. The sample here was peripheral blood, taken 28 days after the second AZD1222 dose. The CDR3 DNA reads TGTGCCAGCAGTTATGCGGGTAGCACAGATACGCAGTATTTT. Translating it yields CASSYAGSTDTQYF.